This entry features one TCR beta chain sequence. Its specificity is not known. This sample is drawn from a study of breast tumors, draining lymph nodes, adjacent tissues. V lost 5 bases and J lost 7, with 14 bases in between. The V gene's germline CDR1 is KGHSH and CDR2 LQKENI. The CDR3 spans 14 residues. The lymph nodes were axillary draining lymph nodes from breast cancer patients. General study points: Tumors had less TCR diversity than lymph nodes, more than nontumor tissue. Data fit most tumor T cells coming from lymph node, expanding in tumor. Luminal-like breast cancer showed significantly greater tumor-nontumor repertoire similarity than basal-like breast cancer did. That most tumor T cells come from lymph nodes remained unproven.

TCRdb reanalysed the multiplex PCR reads using MiXCR and keeps one entry per CDR3 protein. The sample shows 150,000 to 200,000 distinct CDR3 sequences, 30% to 35% of them seen only once. The receptor was derived from a female donor with breast cancer. Some clones in this sample may be carry-over from other donors' samples. The gene calls are TRBV18 and TRBJ1-4, with D possibly matching TRBD1 (5 bases). Sequenced: axillary lymph node tissue. CDR3 bases: TGTGCCAGCTCAGGTCCGGGACGCCCTGAAAAACTGTTTTTT. This gives the protein CASSGPGRPEKLFF.